These T cell receptor beta chains were read from a single sample in a study of blood T cell repertoires in COVID-19. TCRdb's copy holds only in-frame clones and misses some; the assay was immunoSEQ multiplex PCR. The repertoire includes around 200,000 clones, approximately 80% of them detected once, and approximately 7.1% sits in the top ten. Sequenced: peripheral blood. The receptor set was obtained from a human donor in a cohort sampled during active COVID-19. Each CDR3 is given with its conserved first and last residue. The D gene is left open where the match is weak.

D	V	J	CDR3	DNA
.	TRBV6-5	TRBJ1-5	CASRSETHSNQPQHF	TGTGCCAGCAGGTCCGAGACTCATAGCAATCAGCCCCAGCATTTT
TRBD1	TRBV20-1	TRBJ2-7	CSAGTATEQYF	TGCAGTGCTGGGACAGCCACAGAGCAGTACTTC
TRBD1	TRBV7-7	TRBJ2-2	CASSPGTEGAGELFF	TGTGCTAGCAGCCCCGGGACAGAGGGCGCCGGGGAGCTGTTTTTT
.	TRBV27	TRBJ1-1	CASSLFAGDTEAFF	TGTGCCAGCAGTTTATTCGCGGGGGACACTGAAGCTTTCTTT
.	TRBV3-1/TRBV3-2	TRBJ2-5	CASSQGWGPGETQYF	TGTGCCAGCAGCCAAGGATGGGGGCCTGGGGAGACCCAGTACTTC
.	TRBV5-1	TRBJ1-2	CASSLAKDSPNYGYTF	TGCGCCAGCAGCTTGGCCAAGGACAGCCCTAACTATGGCTACACCTTC
TRBD2	TRBV12-5	TRBJ2-1	CASGLVRGGGGVHEQFF	TGTGCTAGTGGTTTGGTACGGGGTGGGGGAGGGGTACATGAGCAGTTCTTC
.	TRBV10-3	TRBJ1-2	CAISESGANYGYTF	TGTGCCATCAGTGAGTCGGGGGCGAACTATGGCTACACCTTC
.	TRBV19	TRBJ1-1	CASSRPGRSEAFF	TGTGCCAGTAGTAGGCCAGGGCGGTCTGAAGCTTTCTTT
.	TRBV7-9	TRBJ1-1	CASSLAGWATFDTEAFF	TGTGCCAGCAGCTTAGCGGGTTGGGCTACCTTTGACACTGAAGCTTTCTTT
.	TRBV3-1/TRBV3-2	TRBJ1-2	CASSQGREANYGYTF	TGTGCCAGCAGCCAAGGGAGGGAGGCTAACTATGGCTACACCTTC
TRBD1	TRBV2	TRBJ1-2	CASSLNRGSPNYGYTF	TGTGCCAGCAGTTTAAACAGGGGTTCCCCTAACTATGGCTACACCTTC
TRBD1	TRBV19	TRBJ1-1	CASSTGDREYTEAFF	TGTGCCAGTAGTACAGGGGACAGGGAATACACTGAAGCTTTCTTT
TRBD1	TRBV7-2	TRBJ2-7	CASSSTGGEMYEQYF	TGTGCCAGCAGCTCCACAGGGGGCGAGATGTACGAGCAGTACTTC